Following are 17 T cell receptor beta chains from one sample sequenced in a study of chemoradiotherapy in HPV16-positive cancers. Only in-frame clones appear in the TCRdb table, and some are missing; sequencing was by immunoSEQ multiplex PCR. The sample carries 16,000 or so clones, nearly 70% recorded once. Here the sequenced sample was tumor tissue, taken from a patient who underwent chemoradiotherapy. The receptors shown here come from a human donor with HPV-associated anogenital cancer.

This chain uses TRBV7-2 with TRBJ2-7; 11 positions match TRBD2. V shed 0 bases and J 6 bases; nucleotides not matched to a gene: 7. Germline CDR1 SGHTA, CDR2 FQGNSA. This CDR3 contains 16 residues. The CDR3 here is CASSLAPLAGGAEQYF. The CDR3 DNA reads TGTGCCAGCAGCTTAGCCCCGCTAGCGGGAGGAGCCGAGCAGTACTTC.

V and J are TRBV2 and TRBJ2-5; 9 positions match TRBD1. CDR3 length: 13 amino acids. V lost 4 bases, J lost 5 bases, and 2 bases stayed unmatched. Germline values: CDR1 SNHLY, CDR2 FYNNEI. The CDR3 nucleotides are TGTGCCAGCAGTGGACAGGGGGAGGAGACCCAGTACTTC. This translates into CASSGQGEETQYF.

This chain uses TRBV11-3 with TRBJ1-1; D gene uncertain. The germline gives CDR1 SGHNT, CDR2 YENEEA. CDR3 length equals 13 residues. V lost 1 base to trimming and J lost 1 base, with 4 bases between them. The CDR3: CASSLGPNTEAFF. In DNA, the CDR3 is TGTGCCAGCAGCTTAGGGCCGAACACTGAAGCTTTCTTT.

The chain carries TRBV12-5 and TRBJ2-7, with 8 bases that match TRBD2. Germline lookup yields CDR1 LGHNT and CDR2 FRNRAP. J lost 6 bases, V lost 5 bases, and 9 bases had no gene match. The CDR3 is 14 amino acids. CDR3 residues: CASGTTSVAGEQYF. The CDR3 DNA sequence: TGTGCTAGTGGTACGACTAGCGTAGCAGGCGAGCAGTACTTC.

The CDR3 coding sequence is TGTGCCAGCAGGGGGGGGGTAAAAATGAACACTGAAGCTTTCTTT. This gives the protein CASRGGVKMNTEAFF. V is TRBV6-1 and J is TRBJ1-1, with D possibly being TRBD1 (5 bases). Per the germline V gene, CDR1 is MNHNS and CDR2 is SASEGT. The length of the CDR3 is 15 residues. V lost 6 bases, J lost 0 bases, and 14 bases lay in between.

The chain is built from TRBV7-3 and TRBJ2-1; 11 bases match TRBD2. Per the germline V gene, CDR1 is SGHTA and CDR2 is FQGTGA. The CDR3 extends over 15 amino acids. Trimming removed 5 bases from V and 5 bases from J; junction bases left unmatched: 5. In DNA form, the CDR3 reads TGTGCCAGCAGCCAATATAGCGGGGGGGACAATGAGCAGTTCTTC. Translation gives CASSQYSGGDNEQFF.

DNA of the CDR3: TGTGCCAGCAGTAACCCGGGACACAGTAATGAAAAACTGTTTTTT. This translates into CASSNPGHSNEKLFF. The V and J genes are TRBV6-1 and TRBJ1-4; tentatively, D is TRBD1 (6 bases). This CDR3 is built from 15 residues. Germline values: CDR1 MNHNS, CDR2 SASEGT. The V end lost 5 bases, the J end lost 4 bases, and 14 bases lay between the germline ends.

This clone was detected only a few times. The rearrangement links TRBV11-2 to TRBJ1-6, with D tentatively TRBD1 (6 bases). In germline, CDR1 is SGHAT, CDR2 FQNNGV. Trimming cost V 2 bases and J 7 bases, with 12 bases left between them. CDR3 length: 15 residues. CDR3 nucleotides: TGTGCCAGCAGCTTAATCGACAGGTCGAATTCACCCCTCCACTTT. Its protein product is CASSLIDRSNSPLHF.

The chain couples TRBV6-5 to TRBJ1-6; D is possibly TRBD1 (6 bases). The CDR3 length is 16 residues. Germline V lookup: CDR1 MNHEY, CDR2 SVGAGI. The V end was cut by 0 bases, the J end by 5 bases, with 11 bases between. CDR3 sequence reads: CASSYSIQGNNSPLHF. The CDR3, as DNA: TGTGCCAGCAGTTACTCTATACAGGGAAATAATTCACCCCTCCACTTT.

This clone was seen a few times. J is TRBJ2-1 and V is TRBV5-1; 7 nucleotides line up with TRBD2. After removal of 0 bases from V and 9 bases from J, the junction contained 0 bases not matched to a gene. This CDR3 contains 12 residues. The germline CDR1 and CDR2 sequences are SGHRS and YFSETQ. The CDR3 nucleotides are TGCGCCAGCAGCTTGGCGGGGGGTGAGCAGTTCTTC. This translates into CASSLAGGEQFF.

The chain has TRBV27 and TRBJ1-6; the match to TRBD1 covers 10 bases. CDR1 is MNHEY and CDR2 is SMNVEV in the germline V gene (reference sequence). The CDR3 consists of 16 residues. Trimming at V came to 4 bases and at J to 9 bases, leaving 9 bases not matched to a gene. In nucleotides, the CDR3 is TGTGCCAGCAGTTCCCGACAGGGGGCGATAGGTTCACCCCTCCACTTT. It is translated as CASSSRQGAIGSPLHF.

This chain joins TRBV7-3 and TRBJ2-7; no clear D. Germline V gives CDR1 SGHTA, CDR2 FQGTGA. V gave up 1 base and J gave up 2 bases, with 12 bases separating them. The CDR3 sequence is 15 residues long. CDR3 in DNA: TGTGCCAGCAGCTTAAATCCGGGCATCACCTACGAGCAGTACTTC. It encodes CASSLNPGITYEQYF. Supplemented by reference TRBV7-3 and TRBJ2-7, the full variable domain reads GAGVSQTPSNKVTEKGKYVELRCDPISGHTALYWYRQSLGQGPEFLIYFQGTGAADDSGLPNDRFFAVRPEGSVSTLKIQRTERGDSAVYLCASSLNPGITYEQYFGPGTRLTVT.

The genes are TRBV13 and TRBJ1-3, with 10 bases lining up with TRBD1. The CDR3 contains 16 residues. With 5 bases clipped from V and 1 base from J, the junction kept 5 bases outside the gene matches. CDR1 and CDR2 (germline): PRHDT, FYEKMQ (reference sequence). Written as DNA, the CDR3 is TGTGCCAGCAGCGCCCGACAGGGGGCGTCTGGAAACACCATATATTTT. Encoded protein: CASSARQGASGNTIYF.

J is TRBJ2-3 and V is TRBV28; TRBD2 aligns across 10 bases. Germline lookup yields CDR1 MDHEN and CDR2 SYDVKM. This CDR3 contains 15 residues. Trimming cost V 6 bases and J 5 bases; bases outside gene matches: 8. The CDR3, as DNA: TGTGCCAGCAGGAGCGGGGGGGCATTAGTAGATACGCAGTATTTT. Protein sequence: CASRSGGALVDTQYF.

The rearrangement joins TRBV7-9 to TRBJ1-2, with no clear D. Germline CDR1 is SEHNR and CDR2 is FQNEAQ (reference sequence). Trimming took 0 bases from V and 5 from J, leaving 4 bases between them. The CDR3 covers 12 residues. The CDR3 DNA is TGTGCCAGCAGCTTAGCCGATTATGGCTACACCTTC. The encoded protein is CASSLADYGYTF.

This clone was seen a handful of times. The gene calls are TRBV5-5 and TRBJ1-1, with TRBD1 matching 8 bases. This CDR3 spans 16 amino acids. From germline, CDR1 is SGHKS and CDR2 YYEKEE (reference sequence). The trim removed 4 bases at V and 1 base at J, leaving 9 bases unmatched. The CDR3 DNA reads TGTGCCAGCAGCCCCAACCCGACAGGGGCGAACACTGAAGCTTTCTTT. Amino acids: CASSPNPTGANTEAFF.

V and J are TRBV13 and TRBJ1-5; maybe TRBD1 (6 bases). The CDR3 length is 16 residues. V was cut by 3 bases and J by 0 bases, with 12 bases left in between. Germline V gives CDR1 PRHDT, CDR2 FYEKMQ (reference sequence). The chain's CDR3 is CASSFGGPNSNQPQHF. For the CDR3, the DNA is TGTGCCAGCAGCTTCGGGGGGCCTAATAGCAATCAGCCCCAGCATTTT.